This T cell receptor (beta chain) came from a study of blood T cell repertoires in COVID-19. The germline V gene has CDR1 SGHTA and CDR2 FQGNSA. Trimming cost V 1 base and J 7 bases; bases outside gene matches: 0. The CDR3 spans 13 residues. Sequencing used immunoSEQ multiplex PCR; TCRdb keeps in-frame clones, though not all of them. Here the sample spans fewer than 70,000 clones, over 75% being singletons. The sample taken for sequencing was peripheral blood. The J gene is TRBJ1-1, the V gene TRBV7-2; 10 positions match TRBD1. The receptor's source is a man aged 55 to 70 with active or convalescent COVID-19. The CDR3 spells CASSLGTGGEAFF. CDR3 in DNA: TGTGCCAGCAGCTTAGGGACAGGGGGTGAAGCTTTCTTT.